One sample yielded the 2 T cell receptor beta chains listed below, sequenced in a study of blood T cell repertoires in COVID-19. Produced via immunoSEQ multiplex PCR; TCRdb's table is partial and in-frame only. The profile shows some 70,000 clones, 70% to 90% of them singletons. The material sequenced was peripheral blood. These receptors all stem from an elderly woman with active COVID-19.

V gene TRBV19 combines with J gene TRBJ1-2; D is possibly TRBD1 (5 bases). With 5 bases removed from V and 7 bases from J, the gap between germline ends came to 8 bases. This CDR3 is built from 11 residues. Germline V lookup: CDR1 LNHDA, CDR2 SQIVND (reference sequence). CDR3 loop: CASSQGIGYTF. DNA for the CDR3: TGTGCCAGTAGTCAGGGAATTGGCTACACCTTC.

V usage is TRBV7-6 and J usage is TRBJ2-1; D remains ambiguous. The CDR3 loop spans 12 amino acids. V was clipped by 5 bases and J by 11 bases, with 13 bases between them. Looked up from germline, CDR1 is SGHVS and CDR2 is FNYEAQ. The CDR3: CASSPELVKQFF. The CDR3 nucleotides read TGTGCCAGCAGCCCTGAATTAGTTAAGCAGTTCTTC.